Following are 21 T cell receptor beta chains from one sample sequenced in a study of shared T cell receptors in the human thymus. Clones were read by immunoSEQ multiplex PCR, and TCRdb kept only the in-frame ones, dropping some. The data contain about 380,000 clones, around 93% of them singletons. Material for sequencing was thymocytes. These receptors were obtained from a human donor.

The chain links TRBV27 to TRBJ2-1, with D uncertain. The V gene's germline CDR1 is MNHEY and CDR2 SMNVEV (reference sequence). The CDR3 totals 14 residues. Trimming took 4 bases from V and 0 from J, leaving 7 bases between them. The CDR3 DNA is TGTGCCAGCAGTTGGAGAAGCTCCTACAATGAGCAGTTCTTC. This gives the protein CASSWRSSYNEQFF.

V is TRBV29-1 and J is TRBJ1-1, with TRBD1 as a possible D gene (5 bases). This CDR3 is built from 15 residues. Germline CDR1 reads SQVTM; CDR2 reads ANQGSEA. The V end was cut by 4 bases, the J end by 1 base, with 16 bases between. As DNA, the CDR3 is TGCAGCGTTGGTGGGGAACAGGATCAGAACACTGAAGCTTTCTTT. It specifies CSVGGEQDQNTEAFF.

This chain joins TRBV4-3 and TRBJ2-7, with TRBD2 matching 9 bases. The CDR3 spans 18 residues. The germline V gene has CDR1 LGHNA and CDR2 YSLEER. V dropped 0 bases and J dropped 2; count of bases not matched to a gene: 11. CDR3 protein: CASSQEEGSASGAYEQYF. In nucleotides, the CDR3 is TGCGCCAGCAGCCAAGAAGAAGGATCTGCTAGCGGGGCCTACGAGCAGTACTTC.

The chain is built from TRBV28 and TRBJ2-7; 7 nucleotides match TRBD1. This CDR3 contains 16 residues. CDR1 and CDR2 (germline): MDHEN, SYDVKM. Losses at the gene ends were 3 bases for V and 7 bases for J; bases not matched to a gene: 15. Here the CDR3 DNA reads TGTGCCAGCAGTTTCCAGACAGGGTATTGGTCGGGGGAGCAGTACTTC. Amino acid sequence: CASSFQTGYWSGEQYF. The variable domain in full, completed from reference TRBV28 and TRBJ2-7, reads DVKVTQSSRYLVKRTGEKVFLECVQDMDHENMFWYRQDPGLGLRLIYFSYDVKMKEKGDIPEGYSVSREKKERFSLILESASTNQTSMYLCASSFQTGYWSGEQYFGPGTRLTVT.

The chain is built from TRBV4-2 and TRBJ2-3; D possibly corresponds to TRBD2 (6 bases). This CDR3 is 17 amino acids long. V was trimmed by 0 bases and J by 2 bases, leaving 15 bases between them. CDR1 LGHNA and CDR2 YNFKEQ come from the germline V gene. The chain's CDR3 is CASSQDRREAHTDTQYF. The CDR3 nucleotides read TGTGCCAGCAGCCAAGATCGGAGGGAGGCCCACACAGATACGCAGTATTTT.

This chain connects TRBV4-1 to TRBJ2-7; 9 bases agree with TRBD1. The germline V gene encodes CDR1 MGHRA and CDR2 YSYEKL. This CDR3 is 15 amino acids long. J lost 3 bases, V lost 2 bases, and 5 bases had no gene match. The CDR3 here is CASSQPPGQGYEQYF. CDR3 sequence (DNA): TGCGCCAGCAGCCAACCCCCGGGACAGGGCTACGAGCAGTACTTC.

The chain combines TRBV28 with TRBJ2-1; D gene ambiguous. The CDR3 runs to 16 residues. The V end was cut by 2 bases, the J end by 0 bases, with 11 bases between. Germline-derived CDR1 and CDR2 are MDHEN and SYDVKM. The chain's CDR3 is CASSLRLTLSYNEQFF. In nucleotides, the CDR3 is TGTGCCAGCAGTTTACGGCTGACACTCTCCTACAATGAGCAGTTCTTC.

The chain joins TRBV27 to TRBJ2-3; TRBD2 aligns across 9 bases. CDR3 length equals 17 residues. The germline CDR1 and CDR2 sequences are MNHEY and SMNVEV (reference sequence). Trimming removed 10 bases from V and 2 bases from J; junction bases left unmatched: 16. The CDR3 spells CATKRGMREGDTDTQYF. In DNA form, the CDR3 reads TGTGCCACCAAGCGGGGGATGCGGGAGGGGGACACAGATACGCAGTATTTT.

The genes are TRBV28 and TRBJ2-7, with 9 bases identical to TRBD1. CDR1 is MDHEN, CDR2 SYDVKM, per germline. The CDR3 runs 15 residues. The trim removed 6 bases at V and 2 bases at J, leaving 8 bases unmatched. CDR3 region: CASRNGTGTPYEQYF. CDR3 DNA sequence: TGTGCCAGCAGGAACGGGACAGGGACCCCCTACGAGCAGTACTTC.

The chain links TRBV6-1 to TRBJ1-1; D is uncertain. V was pared by 8 bases and J by 3 bases, with 10 bases between. This CDR3 comprises 12 residues. Germline V gene data show CDR1 as MNHNS and CDR2 as SASEGT. CDR3 in amino acids: CASPSVDTEAFF. The CDR3 DNA sequence: TGTGCCAGCCCATCAGTGGACACTGAAGCTTTCTTT.

This clone came up once. V and J are TRBV19 and TRBJ2-3, with D tentatively TRBD1 (5 bases). The CDR3 consists of 13 residues. Trimming took 3 bases from V and 1 from J, leaving 5 bases between them. Germline loops: CDR1 LNHDA, CDR2 SQIVND (reference sequence). The CDR3 protein is CASSIRGTDTQYF. CDR3 nucleotide sequence: TGTGCCAGTAGTATCAGGGGCACAGATACGCAGTATTTT.

The genes are TRBV6-5 and TRBJ1-2; D gene ambiguous. Germline V gene sequence: CDR1 MNHEY, CDR2 SVGAGI. Deletions cut 6 bases from V and 5 bases from J, with 16 bases between. The CDR3 extends over 14 amino acids. CDR3 sequence (DNA): TGTGCCAGCAGAAACCAATCCCTCGGTTATGGCTACACCTTC. Encoded protein: CASRNQSLGYGYTF.

This rearrangement joins TRBV15 to TRBJ1-5; perhaps TRBD1 as D (6 bases). This CDR3 contains 17 residues. Germline V lookup: CDR1 LNHNV, CDR2 YYDKDF (reference sequence). Trimming took 3 bases from V and 0 from J, leaving 15 bases between them. The CDR3 bases are TGTGCCACCAGCAGGGAACGGACAGATAATAGCAATCAGCCCCAGCATTTT. It translates to CATSRERTDNSNQPQHF.

V gene TRBV6-5 combines with J gene TRBJ2-7; 8 bases fit TRBD1. J gave up 6 bases and V 5 bases, and 9 bases lay outside the gene matches. The germline V gene has CDR1 MNHEY and CDR2 SVGAGI. The CDR3 contains 14 residues. This CDR3 reads CASSDPLTGVEQYF. Written as DNA, the CDR3 is TGTGCCAGCAGTGACCCTTTGACAGGGGTCGAGCAGTACTTC.

A single count supports this clone. V usage is TRBV28 and J usage is TRBJ2-7, with D perhaps TRBD2 (6 bases). This CDR3 region has 18 residues. Between the trimmed V and J ends, which lost 1 base and 5 bases, there was a span of 24 bases. CDR1 MDHEN and CDR2 SYDVKM come from the germline V gene. CDR3 loop: CASSLSLGGGTPEDEQYF. DNA of the CDR3: TGTGCCAGCAGTTTATCGTTAGGCGGAGGGACTCCAGAAGACGAGCAGTACTTC. The variable domain in full, with the rest retrieved from reference TRBV28 and TRBJ2-7, is DVKVTQSSRYLVKRTGEKVFLECVQDMDHENMFWYRQDPGLGLRLIYFSYDVKMKEKGDIPEGYSVSREKKERFSLILESASTNQTSMYLCASSLSLGGGTPEDEQYFGPGTRLTVT.

The rearrangement links TRBV6-4 to TRBJ1-2, with D uncertain. Per the germline V gene, CDR1 is MRHNA and CDR2 is SNTAGT. The CDR3 loop spans 13 amino acids. V lost 0 bases and J 9 bases, leaving 11 bases between the germline ends. CDR3 sequence reads: CASSDSIGRSYTF. Written as DNA, the CDR3 is TGTGCCAGCAGTGACTCGATCGGGAGGAGCTACACCTTC.

V gene TRBV27 combines with J gene TRBJ2-5; D is uncertain. The V end lost 3 bases, the J end lost 2 bases, and 10 bases lay between the germline ends. Germline CDR1 MNHEY, CDR2 SMNVEV (reference sequence). This CDR3 spans 14 amino acids. The CDR3 bases are TGTGCCAGCAGTTTTTCCCTCTTACAAGAGACCCAGTACTTC. Translated, it gives CASSFSLLQETQYF.

The chain has TRBV6-5 and TRBJ1-5; D is unclear. V lost 6 bases, J lost 0 bases, and 12 bases lay in between. The V gene's germline CDR1 is MNHEY and CDR2 SVGAGI. CDR3 length: 15 amino acids. CDR3 loop: CASRKLSHSNQPQHF. The DNA for the CDR3 is TGTGCCAGCAGAAAACTGTCCCATAGCAATCAGCCCCAGCATTTT.

The rearrangement joins TRBV27 to TRBJ2-7; 8 positions agree with TRBD1. The trim removed 3 bases at V and 6 bases at J, leaving 13 bases unmatched. CDR1 MNHEY and CDR2 SMNVEV come from the germline V gene (reference sequence). The CDR3 runs to 16 residues. CDR3 in DNA: TGTGCCAGCAGTTTGTTACAGGGGGAAACTTTCCGCGAGCAGTACTTC. This codes for CASSLLQGETFREQYF.

The chain recombines TRBV5-5 with TRBJ2-7; no clear D. The V end lost 4 bases, the J end lost 1 base, and 6 bases lay between the germline ends. CDR1 is SGHKS, CDR2 YYEKEE, per germline (reference sequence). CDR3 length: 12 residues. This chain's CDR3 is CASSLYSYEQYF. The CDR3 DNA sequence: TGTGCCAGCAGCCTATATTCCTACGAGCAGTACTTC.

This chain joins TRBV5-1 and TRBJ2-5, with D hard to call. Between the trimmed V and J ends, which lost 1 base and 2 bases, there was a span of 15 bases. CDR1 and CDR2 (germline): SGHRS, YFSETQ. CDR3 length equals 16 residues. The CDR3 here is CASSLPPKGLQETQYF. CDR3 nucleotides: TGCGCCAGCAGCTTGCCACCTAAAGGCCTACAAGAGACCCAGTACTTC.